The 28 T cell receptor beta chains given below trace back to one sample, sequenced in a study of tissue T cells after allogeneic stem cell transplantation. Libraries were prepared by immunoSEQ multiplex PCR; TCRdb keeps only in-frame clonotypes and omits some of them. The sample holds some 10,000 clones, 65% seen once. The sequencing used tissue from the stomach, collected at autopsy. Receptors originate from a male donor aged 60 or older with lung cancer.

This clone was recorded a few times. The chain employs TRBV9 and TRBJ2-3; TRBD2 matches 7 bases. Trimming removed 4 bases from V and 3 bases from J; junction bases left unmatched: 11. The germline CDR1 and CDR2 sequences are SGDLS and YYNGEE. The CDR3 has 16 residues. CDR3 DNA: TGTGCCAGCAGCCCCGGGTCGTGGGGGGGTACAGATACGCAGTATTTT. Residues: CASSPGSWGGTDTQYF.

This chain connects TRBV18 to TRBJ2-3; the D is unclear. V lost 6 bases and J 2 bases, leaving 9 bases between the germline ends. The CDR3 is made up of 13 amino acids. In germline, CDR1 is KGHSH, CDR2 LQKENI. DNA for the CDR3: TGTGCCAGCTCCCGACCGAACACAGATACGCAGTATTTT. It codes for CASSRPNTDTQYF.

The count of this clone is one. The CDR3 DNA reads TGTGCTAGTGGTTTGGAGTCTTCTGGCTGGGCCGGCTCGAACACTGAAGCTTTCTTT. The encoded protein is CASGLESSGWAGSNTEAFF. V usage is TRBV12-5 and J usage is TRBJ1-1, with D hard to call. This CDR3 spans 19 amino acids. V shed 1 base and J shed 1 base, with 22 bases lying between them. Germline V gene data show CDR1 as LGHNT and CDR2 as FRNRAP.

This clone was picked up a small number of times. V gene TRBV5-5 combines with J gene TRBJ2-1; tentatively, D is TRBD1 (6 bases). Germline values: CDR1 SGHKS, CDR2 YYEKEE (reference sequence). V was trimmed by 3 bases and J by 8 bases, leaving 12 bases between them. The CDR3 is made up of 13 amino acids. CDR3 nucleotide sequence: TGTGCCAGCAGCTCACTGACAGGCGATGAGCAGTTCTTC. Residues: CASSSLTGDEQFF.

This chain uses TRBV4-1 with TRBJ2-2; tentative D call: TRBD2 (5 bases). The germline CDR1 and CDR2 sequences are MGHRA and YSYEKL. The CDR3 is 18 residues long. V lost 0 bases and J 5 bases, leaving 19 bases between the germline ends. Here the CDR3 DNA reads TGCGCCAGCAGCCAAGAACGTCCCGGGGATACTTTAACCGGGGAGCTGTTTTTT. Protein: CASSQERPGDTLTGELFF.

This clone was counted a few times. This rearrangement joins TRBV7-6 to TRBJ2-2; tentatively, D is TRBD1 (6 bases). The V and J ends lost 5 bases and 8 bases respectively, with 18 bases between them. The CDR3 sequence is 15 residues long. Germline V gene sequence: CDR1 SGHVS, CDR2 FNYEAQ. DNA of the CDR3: TGTGCCAGCAGCGCCGACAGGCCGGGGATGGGGGAGCTGTTTTTT. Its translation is CASSADRPGMGELFF.

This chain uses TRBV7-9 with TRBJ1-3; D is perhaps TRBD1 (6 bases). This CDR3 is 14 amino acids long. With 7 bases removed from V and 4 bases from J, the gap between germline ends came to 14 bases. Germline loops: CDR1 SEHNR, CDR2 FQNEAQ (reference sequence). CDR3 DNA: TGTGCCAGCACCACACAGGGCTACGGAAACACCATATATTTT. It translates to CASTTQGYGNTIYF.

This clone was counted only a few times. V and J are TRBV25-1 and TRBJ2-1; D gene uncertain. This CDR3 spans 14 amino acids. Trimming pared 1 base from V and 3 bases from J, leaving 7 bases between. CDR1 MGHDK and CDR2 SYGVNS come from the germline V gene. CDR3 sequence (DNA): TGTGCCAGCAGTGAATTTTACGGCTACAATGAGCAGTTCTTC. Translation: CASSEFYGYNEQFF.

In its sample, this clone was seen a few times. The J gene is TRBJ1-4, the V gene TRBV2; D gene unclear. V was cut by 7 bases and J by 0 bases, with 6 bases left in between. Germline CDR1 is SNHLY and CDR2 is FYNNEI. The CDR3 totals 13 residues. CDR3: CASTGATNEKLFF. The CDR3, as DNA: TGTGCCAGCACGGGAGCAACTAATGAAAAACTGTTTTTT.

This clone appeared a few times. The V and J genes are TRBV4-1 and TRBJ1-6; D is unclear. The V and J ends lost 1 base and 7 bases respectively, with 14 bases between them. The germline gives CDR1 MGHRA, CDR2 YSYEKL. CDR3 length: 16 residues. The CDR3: CASSQVGYPTNSPLHF. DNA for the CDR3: TGCGCCAGCAGCCAAGTAGGGTACCCCACAAATTCACCCCTCCACTTT.

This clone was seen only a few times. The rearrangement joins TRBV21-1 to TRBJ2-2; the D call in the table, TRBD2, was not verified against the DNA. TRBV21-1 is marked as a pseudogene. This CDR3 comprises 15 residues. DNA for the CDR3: TGTGCCAGCAGCCCGGTCCAGGGAGGCACCGGGGAGCTGTTTTTT. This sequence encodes CASSPVQGGTGELFF.

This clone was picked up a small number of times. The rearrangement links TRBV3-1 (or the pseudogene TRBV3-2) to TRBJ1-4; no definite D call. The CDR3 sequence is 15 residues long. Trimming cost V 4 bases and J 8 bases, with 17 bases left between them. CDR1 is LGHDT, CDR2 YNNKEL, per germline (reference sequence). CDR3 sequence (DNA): TGTGCCAGCAGCCCGTTAGGCGGGGAAGGGGAAAAACTGTTTTTT. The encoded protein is CASSPLGGEGEKLFF.

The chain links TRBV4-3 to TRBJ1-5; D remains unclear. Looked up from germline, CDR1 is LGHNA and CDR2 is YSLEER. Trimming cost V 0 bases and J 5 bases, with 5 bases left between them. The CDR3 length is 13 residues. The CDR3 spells CASSQDRDQPQHF. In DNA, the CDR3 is TGCGCCAGCAGCCAAGATAGGGATCAGCCCCAGCATTTT.

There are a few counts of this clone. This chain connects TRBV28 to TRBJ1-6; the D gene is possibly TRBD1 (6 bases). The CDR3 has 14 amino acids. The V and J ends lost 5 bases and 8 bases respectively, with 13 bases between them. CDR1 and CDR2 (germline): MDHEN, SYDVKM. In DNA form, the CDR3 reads TGTGCCAGCAGTCCCGGGGGCATTCATTCACCCCTCCACTTT. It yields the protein CASSPGGIHSPLHF.

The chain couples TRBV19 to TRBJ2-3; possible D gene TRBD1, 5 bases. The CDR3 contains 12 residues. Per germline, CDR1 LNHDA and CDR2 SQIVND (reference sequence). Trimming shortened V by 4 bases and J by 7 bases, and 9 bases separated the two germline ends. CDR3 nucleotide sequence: TGTGCCAGTAGTAGCAGGGTAAATACGCAGTATTTT. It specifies CASSSRVNTQYF.

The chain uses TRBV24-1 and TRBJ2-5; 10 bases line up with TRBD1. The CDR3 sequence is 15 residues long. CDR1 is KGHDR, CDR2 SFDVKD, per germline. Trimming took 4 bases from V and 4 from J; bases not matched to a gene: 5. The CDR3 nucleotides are TGTGCCACCAGTGAATGGGACAGGGGACGAGAGACCCAGTACTTC. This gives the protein CATSEWDRGRETQYF.

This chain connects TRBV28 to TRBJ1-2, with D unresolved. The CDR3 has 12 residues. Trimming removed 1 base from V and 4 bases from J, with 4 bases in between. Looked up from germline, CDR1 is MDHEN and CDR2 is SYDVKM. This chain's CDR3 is CASSLSTYGYTF. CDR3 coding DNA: TGTGCCAGCAGTTTATCGACCTATGGCTACACCTTC.

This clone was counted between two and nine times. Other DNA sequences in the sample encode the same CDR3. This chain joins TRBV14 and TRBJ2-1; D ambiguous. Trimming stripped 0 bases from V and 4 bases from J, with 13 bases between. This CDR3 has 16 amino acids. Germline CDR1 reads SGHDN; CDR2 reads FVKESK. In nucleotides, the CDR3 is TGTGCCAGCAGCCAAGACGAAACAGACTCATACAATGAGCAGTTCTTC. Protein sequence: CASSQDETDSYNEQFF.

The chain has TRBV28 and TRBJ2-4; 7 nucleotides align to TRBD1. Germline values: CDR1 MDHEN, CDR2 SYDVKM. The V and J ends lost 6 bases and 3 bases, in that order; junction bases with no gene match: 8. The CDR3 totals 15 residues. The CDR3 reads CASRTFRDSKNIQYF. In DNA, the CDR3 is TGTGCCAGCAGAACTTTCCGGGACAGCAAAAACATTCAGTACTTC.

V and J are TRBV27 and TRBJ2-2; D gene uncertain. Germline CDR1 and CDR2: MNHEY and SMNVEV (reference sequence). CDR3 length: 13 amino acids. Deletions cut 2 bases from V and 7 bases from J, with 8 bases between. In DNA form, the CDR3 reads TGTGCCAGCAGTTTAGGTCGGATCGGGGAGCTGTTTTTT. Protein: CASSLGRIGELFF.

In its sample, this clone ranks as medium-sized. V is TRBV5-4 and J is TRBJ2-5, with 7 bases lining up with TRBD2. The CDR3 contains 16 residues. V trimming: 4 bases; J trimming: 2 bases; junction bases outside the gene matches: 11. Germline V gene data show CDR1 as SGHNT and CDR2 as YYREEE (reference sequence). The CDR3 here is CASSPSVRERQETQYF. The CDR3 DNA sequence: TGTGCCAGCAGCCCCTCGGTGCGGGAGAGACAAGAGACCCAGTACTTC.

The CDR3 sequence is CASSRDRGSDTQYF. The DNA of the CDR3 is TGTGCCAGCAGCCGGGACAGGGGTTCAGATACGCAGTATTTT. The chain couples TRBV7-6 to TRBJ2-3; 10 bases are a match to TRBD1. The V gene end was trimmed by 5 bases and the J gene end by 4 bases; junction bases not matched to a gene: 3. This CDR3 has 14 amino acids. Germline V CDR1 and CDR2: SGHVS, FNYEAQ.

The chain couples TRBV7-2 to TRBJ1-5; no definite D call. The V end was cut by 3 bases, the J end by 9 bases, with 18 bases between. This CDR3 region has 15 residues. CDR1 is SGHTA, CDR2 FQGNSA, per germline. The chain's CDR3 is CASSLSGQVVMPQHF. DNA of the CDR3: TGTGCCAGCAGCTTGAGTGGCCAGGTAGTCATGCCCCAGCATTTT.

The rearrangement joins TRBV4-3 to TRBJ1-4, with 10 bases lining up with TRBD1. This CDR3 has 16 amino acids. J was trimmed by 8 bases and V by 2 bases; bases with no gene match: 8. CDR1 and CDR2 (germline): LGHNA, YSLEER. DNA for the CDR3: TGCGCCAGCAGCCAAAGGGGGGACAGGGGTTGGGAAAAACTGTTTTTT. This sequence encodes CASSQRGDRGWEKLFF.

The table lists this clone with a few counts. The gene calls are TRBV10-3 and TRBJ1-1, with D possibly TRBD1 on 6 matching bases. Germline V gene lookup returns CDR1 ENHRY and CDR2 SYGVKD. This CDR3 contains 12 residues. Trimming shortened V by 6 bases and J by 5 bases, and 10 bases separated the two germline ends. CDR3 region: CAIRQGGTEAFF. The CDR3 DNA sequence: TGTGCCATCAGACAGGGAGGGACTGAAGCTTTCTTT.

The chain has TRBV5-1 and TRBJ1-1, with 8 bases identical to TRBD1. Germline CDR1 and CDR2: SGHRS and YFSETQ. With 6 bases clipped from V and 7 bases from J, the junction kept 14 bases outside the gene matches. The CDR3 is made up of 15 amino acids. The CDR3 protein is CASTPSTGVHFEAFF. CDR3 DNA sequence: TGCGCCAGCACGCCCTCGACAGGGGTCCACTTTGAAGCTTTCTTT. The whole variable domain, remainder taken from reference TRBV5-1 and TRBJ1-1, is KAGVTQTPRYLIKTRGQQVTLSCSPISGHRSVSWYQQTPGQGLQFLFEYFSETQRNKGNFPGRFSGRQFSNSRSEMNVSTLELGDSALYLCASTPSTGVHFEAFFGQGTRLTVV.

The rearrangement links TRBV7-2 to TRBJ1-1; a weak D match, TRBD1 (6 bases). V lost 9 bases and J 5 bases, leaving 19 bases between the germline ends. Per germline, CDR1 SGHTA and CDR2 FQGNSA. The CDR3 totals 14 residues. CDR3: CASTGPGAWTEAFF. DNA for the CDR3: TGTGCCAGTACGGGGCCGGGGGCTTGGACTGAAGCTTTCTTT.

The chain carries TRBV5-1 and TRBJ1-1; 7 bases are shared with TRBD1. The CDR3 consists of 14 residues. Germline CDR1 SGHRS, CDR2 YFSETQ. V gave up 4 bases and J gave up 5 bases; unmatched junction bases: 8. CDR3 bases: TGCGCCAGCAGCGTCGACAGGGAAAAAACTGAAGCTTTCTTT. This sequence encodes CASSVDREKTEAFF.